This T cell receptor (beta chain) originates from a study of cytomegalovirus exposure and HLA in healthy donors. Study information: Among around 200 million T cells, an earlier analysis found around 100 million unique TCR beta sequences.

Trimming stripped 8 bases from V and 0 bases from J, with 12 bases between. The germline CDR1 and CDR2 sequences are SGHTA and FQGNSA. The CDR3 is 14 residues long. Regarding the study as a whole: Segments of the TCR beta V type were, in most cases, productive about 90% or about 30% of the time in an earlier analysis. The study listed 150 to 200 cytomegalovirus-associated TCR beta chains. The availability of immune exposure information extended only to CMV serostatus.

As regards this clone: No antigen is known for it.

Use of 60 Vbeta and 13 Jbeta primers characterized the PCR. Method: immunoSEQ multiplex PCR; TCRdb's copy keeps in-frame clones and lacks some. The data hold 150,000 to 200,000 clones, with roughly 83% observed a single time. This TCR was recovered from a man aged 30 to 45 in good health and CMV-seronegative. The chain uses TRBV7-2 and TRBJ2-3, with a weak D call TRBD2 (6 bases). The sequencing sample was made of PBMCs. The CDR3 region is CASLLAPSTDTQYF. The CDR3 DNA reads TGTGCCAGCCTCCTAGCGCCTAGCACAGATACGCAGTATTTT.